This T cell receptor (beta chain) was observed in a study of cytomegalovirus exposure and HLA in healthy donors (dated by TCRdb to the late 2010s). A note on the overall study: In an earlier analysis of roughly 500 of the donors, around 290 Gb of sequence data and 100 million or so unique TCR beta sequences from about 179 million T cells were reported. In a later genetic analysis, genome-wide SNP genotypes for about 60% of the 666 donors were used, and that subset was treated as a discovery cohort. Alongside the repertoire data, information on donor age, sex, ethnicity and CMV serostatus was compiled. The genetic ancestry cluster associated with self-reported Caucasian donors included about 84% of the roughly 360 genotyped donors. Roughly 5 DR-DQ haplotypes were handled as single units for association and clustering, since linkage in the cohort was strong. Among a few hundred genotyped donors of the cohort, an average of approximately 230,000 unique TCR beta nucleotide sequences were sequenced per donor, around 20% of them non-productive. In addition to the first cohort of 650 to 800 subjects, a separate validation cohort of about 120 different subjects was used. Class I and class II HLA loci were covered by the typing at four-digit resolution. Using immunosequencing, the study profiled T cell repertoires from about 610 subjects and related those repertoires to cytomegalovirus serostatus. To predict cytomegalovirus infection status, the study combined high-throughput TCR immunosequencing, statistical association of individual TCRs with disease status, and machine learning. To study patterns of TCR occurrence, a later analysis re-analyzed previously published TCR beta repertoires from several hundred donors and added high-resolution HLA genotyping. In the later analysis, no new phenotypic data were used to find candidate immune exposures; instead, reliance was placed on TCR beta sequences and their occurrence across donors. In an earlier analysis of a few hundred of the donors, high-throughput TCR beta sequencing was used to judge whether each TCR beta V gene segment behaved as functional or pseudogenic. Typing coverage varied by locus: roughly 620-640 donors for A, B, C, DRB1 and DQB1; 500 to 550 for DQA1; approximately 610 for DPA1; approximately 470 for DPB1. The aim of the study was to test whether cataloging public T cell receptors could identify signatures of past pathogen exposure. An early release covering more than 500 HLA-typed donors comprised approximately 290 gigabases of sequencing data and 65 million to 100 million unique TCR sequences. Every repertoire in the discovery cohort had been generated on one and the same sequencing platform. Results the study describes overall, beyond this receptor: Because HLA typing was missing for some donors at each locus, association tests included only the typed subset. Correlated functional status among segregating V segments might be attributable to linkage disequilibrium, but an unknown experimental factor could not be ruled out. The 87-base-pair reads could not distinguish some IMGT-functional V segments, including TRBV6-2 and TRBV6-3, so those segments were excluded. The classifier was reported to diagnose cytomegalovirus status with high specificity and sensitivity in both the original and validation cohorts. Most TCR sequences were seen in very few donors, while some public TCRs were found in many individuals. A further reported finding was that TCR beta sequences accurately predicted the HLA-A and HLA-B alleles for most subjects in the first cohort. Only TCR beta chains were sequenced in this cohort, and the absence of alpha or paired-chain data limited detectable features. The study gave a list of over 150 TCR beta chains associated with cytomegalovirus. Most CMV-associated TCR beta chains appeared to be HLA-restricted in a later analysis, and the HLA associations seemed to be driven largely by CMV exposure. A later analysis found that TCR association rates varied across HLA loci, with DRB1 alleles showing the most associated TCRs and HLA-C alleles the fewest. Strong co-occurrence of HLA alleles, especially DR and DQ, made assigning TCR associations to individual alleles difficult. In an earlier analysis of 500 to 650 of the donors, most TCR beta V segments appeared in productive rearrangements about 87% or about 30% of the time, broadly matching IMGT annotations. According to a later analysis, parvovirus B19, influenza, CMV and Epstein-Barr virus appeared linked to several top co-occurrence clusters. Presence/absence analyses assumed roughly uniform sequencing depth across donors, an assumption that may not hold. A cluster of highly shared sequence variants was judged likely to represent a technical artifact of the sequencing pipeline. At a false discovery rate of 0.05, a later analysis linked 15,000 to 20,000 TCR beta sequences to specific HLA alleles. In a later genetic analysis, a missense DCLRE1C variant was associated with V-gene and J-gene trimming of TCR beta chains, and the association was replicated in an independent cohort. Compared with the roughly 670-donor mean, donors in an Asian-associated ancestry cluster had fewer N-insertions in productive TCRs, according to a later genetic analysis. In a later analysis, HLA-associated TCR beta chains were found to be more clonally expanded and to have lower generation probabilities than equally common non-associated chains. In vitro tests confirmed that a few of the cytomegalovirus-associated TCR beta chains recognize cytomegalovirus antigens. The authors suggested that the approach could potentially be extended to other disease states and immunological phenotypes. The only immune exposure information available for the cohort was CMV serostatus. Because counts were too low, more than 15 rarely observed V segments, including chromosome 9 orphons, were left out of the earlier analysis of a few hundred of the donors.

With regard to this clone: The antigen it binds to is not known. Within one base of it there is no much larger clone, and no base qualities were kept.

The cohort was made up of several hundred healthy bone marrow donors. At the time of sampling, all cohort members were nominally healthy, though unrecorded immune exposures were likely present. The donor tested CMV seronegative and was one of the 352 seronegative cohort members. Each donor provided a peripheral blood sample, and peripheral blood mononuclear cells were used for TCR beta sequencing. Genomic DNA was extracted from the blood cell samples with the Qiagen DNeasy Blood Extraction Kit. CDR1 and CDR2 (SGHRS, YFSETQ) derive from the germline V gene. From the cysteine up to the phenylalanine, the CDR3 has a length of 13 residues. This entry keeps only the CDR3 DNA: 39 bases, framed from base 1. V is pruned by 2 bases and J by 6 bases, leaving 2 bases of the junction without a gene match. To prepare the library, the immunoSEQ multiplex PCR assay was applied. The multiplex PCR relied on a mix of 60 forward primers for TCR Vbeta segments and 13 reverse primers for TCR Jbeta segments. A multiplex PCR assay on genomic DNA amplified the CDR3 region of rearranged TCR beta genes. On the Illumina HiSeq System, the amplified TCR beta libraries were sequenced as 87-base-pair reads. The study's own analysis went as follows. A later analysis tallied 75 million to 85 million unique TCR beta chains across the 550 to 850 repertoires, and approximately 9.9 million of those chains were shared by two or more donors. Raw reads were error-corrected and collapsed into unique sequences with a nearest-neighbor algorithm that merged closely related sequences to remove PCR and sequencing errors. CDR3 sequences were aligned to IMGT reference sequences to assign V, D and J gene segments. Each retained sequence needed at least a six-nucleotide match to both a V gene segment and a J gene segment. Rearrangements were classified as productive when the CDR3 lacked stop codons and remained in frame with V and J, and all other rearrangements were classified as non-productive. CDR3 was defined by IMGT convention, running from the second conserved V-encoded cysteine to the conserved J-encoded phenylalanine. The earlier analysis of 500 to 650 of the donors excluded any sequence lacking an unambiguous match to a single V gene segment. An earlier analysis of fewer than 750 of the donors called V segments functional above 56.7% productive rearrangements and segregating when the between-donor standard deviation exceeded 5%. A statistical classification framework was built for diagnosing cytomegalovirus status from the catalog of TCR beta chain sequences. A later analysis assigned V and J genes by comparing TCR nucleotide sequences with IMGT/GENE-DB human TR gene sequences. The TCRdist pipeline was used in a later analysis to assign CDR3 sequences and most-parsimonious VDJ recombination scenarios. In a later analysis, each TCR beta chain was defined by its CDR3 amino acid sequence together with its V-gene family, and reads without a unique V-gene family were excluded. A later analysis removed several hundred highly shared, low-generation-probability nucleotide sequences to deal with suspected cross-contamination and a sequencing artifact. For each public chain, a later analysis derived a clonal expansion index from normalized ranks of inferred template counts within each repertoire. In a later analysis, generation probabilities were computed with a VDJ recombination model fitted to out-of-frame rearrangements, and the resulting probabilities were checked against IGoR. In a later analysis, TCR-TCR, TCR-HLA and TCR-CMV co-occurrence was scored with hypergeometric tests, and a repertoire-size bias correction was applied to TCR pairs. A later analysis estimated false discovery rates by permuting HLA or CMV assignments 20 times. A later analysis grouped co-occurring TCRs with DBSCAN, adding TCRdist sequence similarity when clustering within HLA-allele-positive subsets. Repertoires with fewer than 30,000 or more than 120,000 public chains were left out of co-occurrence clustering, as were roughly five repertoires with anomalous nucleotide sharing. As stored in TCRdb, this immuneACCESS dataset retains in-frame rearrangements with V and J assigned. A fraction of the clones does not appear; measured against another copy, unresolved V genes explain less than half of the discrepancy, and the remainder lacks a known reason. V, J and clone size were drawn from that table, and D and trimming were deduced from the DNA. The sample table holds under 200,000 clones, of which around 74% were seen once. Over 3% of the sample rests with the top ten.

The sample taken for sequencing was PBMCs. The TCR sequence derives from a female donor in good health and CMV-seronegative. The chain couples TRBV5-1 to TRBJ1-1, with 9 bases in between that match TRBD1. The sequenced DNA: TGCGCCAGCAGCTTCGGGACAGGGTCTGAAGCTTTCTTT. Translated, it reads CASSFGTGSEAFF. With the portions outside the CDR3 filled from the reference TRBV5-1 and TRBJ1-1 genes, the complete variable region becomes KAGVTQTPRYLIKTRGQQVTLSCSPISGHRSVSWYQQTPGQGLQFLFEYFSETQRNKGNFPGRFSGRQFSNSRSEMNVSTLELGDSALYLCASSFGTGSEAFFGQGTRLTVV.